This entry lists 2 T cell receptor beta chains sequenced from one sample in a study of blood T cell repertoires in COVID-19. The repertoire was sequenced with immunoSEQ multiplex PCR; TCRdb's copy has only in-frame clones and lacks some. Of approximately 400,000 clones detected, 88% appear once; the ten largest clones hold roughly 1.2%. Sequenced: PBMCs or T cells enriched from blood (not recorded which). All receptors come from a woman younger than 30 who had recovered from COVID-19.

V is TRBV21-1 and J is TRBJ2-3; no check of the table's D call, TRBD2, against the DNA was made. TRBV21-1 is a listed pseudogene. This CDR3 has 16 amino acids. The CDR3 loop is CASSEGLAGVFDTQYF. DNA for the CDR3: TGTGCCAGCAGCGAGGGACTAGCGGGGGTCTTCGATACGCAGTATTTT.

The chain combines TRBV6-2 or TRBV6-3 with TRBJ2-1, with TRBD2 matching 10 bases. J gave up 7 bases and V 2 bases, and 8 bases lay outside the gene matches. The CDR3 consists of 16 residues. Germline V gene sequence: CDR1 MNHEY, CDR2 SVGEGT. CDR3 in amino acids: CASSYPYLLAGNEQFF. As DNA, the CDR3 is TGTGCCAGCAGTTACCCCTATTTACTAGCGGGGAATGAGCAGTTCTTC.